This TCR beta chain is from a study of T-cell memory formation after mild COVID-19 listed by TCRdb under 2021. About the full investigation: Most TCR sequence clusters were specific to one of the two donors. The cohort was made up of two young adult volunteers, one female and one male, who were previously healthy. Longitudinal TCRalpha and TCRbeta repertoire sequencing tracked T-cell clones expanding and contracting after mild COVID-19 in a couple of donors. What the work shows at the level of the full study, not this receptor alone: Some responding clones were detected in pre-infection memory, suggesting pre-existing cross-reactive memory T cells joined the SARS-CoV-2 response. Contracting CD4+ clones turned up mainly in the CM and EM memory subsets, whereas EMRA was where CD8+ clones were enriched. Clones that contracted from day 15 to 85 showed balanced CD4/CD8 phenotypes, whereas a second wave of clones that expanded from day 15 to 37 leaned towards CD4+. The study included only a couple of mild cases, and larger cohorts that include severe cases with pre-infection samples were judged to be necessary. SARS-CoV-2 specificity was not confirmed for the second-wave clones peaking on day 37.

PBMCs were isolated by Ficoll-Paque density gradient centrifugation. The junction shows trimming of 4 bases on V and 4 bases on J, plus 11 bases between the germline ends. Spanning cysteine to phenylalanine, the CDR3 consists of 14 amino acids. Of all the DNA, just the CDR3 is kept, 42 bases in frame from base 1. The germline V gene supplies CDR1 SGHTA and CDR2 FQGNSA. The reads were generated on an Illumina NovaSeq 6000. TCRalpha and TCRbeta cDNA libraries were constructed by 5'RACE with constant-segment primers, with sample barcodes and unique molecular identifiers being introduced. RNA was extracted from every sample with Trizol reagent. The libraries were amplified in two PCR steps, and the second step added a second sample barcode and Illumina TruSeq adapters. Sequencing of the libraries was done on an Illumina NovaSeq, producing 2 x 150 bp paired-end reads. On the study's bioinformatics: Demultiplexing of reads and collapsing into UMI-guided consensus sequences were performed with migec v1.2.7. Using mixcr v2.1.11, the UMI consensuses were aligned to TRA and TRB V and J templates and assembled into clonotypes. A clonotype was counted as expanded or contracted only if both edgeR and NoisET called the change significant, with noise models trained on biological replicates. For edgeR calls, the thresholds were a false discovery rate-adjusted p below 0.01 and a log2 fold-change of 1. PCA with hierarchical clustering of max-normalized trajectories of the 1000 most abundant clonotypes was used as exploratory dynamics analysis. Separately sequenced CD4+ and CD8+ repertoires were used to assign the CD4 or CD8 phenotype of responding clones. Using fastp at Q25 and MiXCR, TCRdb reprocessed the public reads and kept productive beta chains. CDR3 protein duplicates are merged, each entry listing the most common genes and DNA. The authors' filters were not applied to this entry. This sample has over 300,000 distinct CDR3 sequences in its table, and about 20% of those were observed once. The ten largest clones capture roughly 23% of the sample.

For this clonotype: Its cognate antigen has yet to be identified. Within one base of it there is no much larger clone, and no base qualities were kept.

The material sequenced was PBMCs or a T cell subset sorted from them (not recorded which). This receptor chain uses TRBV7-2 and TRBJ1-5; the D gene assignment is ambiguous. The TCR sequence derives from a man between 18 and 29 years old who had mild COVID-19 (a few samples of this study predate the infection). The sample titles of this study are shuffled in the database, so cell type and time point are left out; the donor was told from shared clones. The CDR3 region reads CASSSITLNQPQHF. The DNA sequence is as follows: TGTGCCAGCAGCTCTATAACGTTGAATCAGCCCCAGCATTTT.